The sequence of this T cell receptor beta chain was determined in a study of regulatory T cells in long-lasting Graves disease. Study-level results: Tissue studied was limited to peripheral blood, excluding thyroid tissue.

There are 17 residues in the CDR3. Trimming removed 6 bases from V and 0 bases from J, with 18 bases in between. Germline CDR1 reads SGHRS; CDR2 reads YFSETQ. Arm-PCR with iRepertoire HTBI primers amplified the CDR3 regions for these TCR beta libraries. TCRdb analysed the multiplex PCR reads with MiXCR anew, one entry per CDR3 protein. The sample lists roughly 250,000 distinct CDR3 sequences, under 20% occurring once. The time point: newly diagnosed GD, antithyroid drugs for less than 3 months. Making the TCR library involved RNA that had been extracted from PBMCs. This clonotype was counted many times. Its antigen is unknown. These same records also appear under a second study, on T cells in Graves' hyperthyroidism and ophthalmopathy. That report adds: These patients, aged 18 to 65, had recently diagnosed hyperthyroidism lasting under 2 months. The HTBI set primed first-round TCR CDR3 RT-PCR.

The source material was peripheral blood mononuclear cells (PBMCs), sampled at new diagnosis, from a patient treated with antithyroid drugs. The gene calls are TRBV5-1 and TRBJ2-2; D possibly corresponds to TRBD2 (7 bases). The sequence was obtained from a woman in her twenties or thirties with Graves disease. CDR3 coding DNA: TGCGCCAGCACCTCCAGCGGGACATATTCGAACACCGGGGAGCTGTTTTTT. Amino acid sequence: CASTSSGTYSNTGELFF.